The 23 T cell receptor beta chains below come from one sample, sequenced in a study of T-cell reconstitution after alpha-beta-depleted transplantation in children. Preparation of the TCRbeta library used unique molecular identifiers. TCRdb called the PCR reads again in MiXCR, with one record for every CDR3 protein. The sample has about 100,000 distinct CDR3 sequences; roughly 6% are singletons. Sample: PBMCs, mostly from graft donor cells, taken 60 days after TCRalphabeta/CD19-depleted stem cell transplant. The receptors shown here come from a female patient aged 2 to 10 who had a stem cell transplant for Fanconi anemia, so the T cells may come from the graft donor.

This clonotype appeared many times. V is TRBV20-1 and J is TRBJ1-2; D possibly corresponds to TRBD1 (5 bases). Between the trimmed V and J ends, which lost 5 bases and 3 bases, there was a span of 16 bases. Germline assignment: CDR1 DFQATT and CDR2 SNEGSKA (reference sequence). This CDR3 has 14 residues. This CDR3 is CSAGSGTNYYGYTF. CDR3 in DNA: TGCAGTGCTGGATCCGGGACCAATTACTATGGCTACACCTTC.

V gene TRBV7-9 combines with J gene TRBJ2-3; D remains ambiguous. The CDR3 has 14 amino acids. Germline CDR1 and CDR2: SEHNR and FQNEAQ (reference sequence). V gave up 1 base and J gave up 2 bases, with 7 bases separating them. The CDR3 DNA reads TGTGCCAGCAGCTTAGGCCCGATCACAGATACGCAGTATTTT. This encodes CASSLGPITDTQYF.

This clonotype has a handful of counts. The genes are TRBV20-1 and TRBJ2-7; no definite D call. V dropped 1 base and J dropped 3 bases, with 7 bases sitting between them. Germline lookup yields CDR1 DFQATT and CDR2 SNEGSKA (reference sequence). The CDR3 contains 12 residues. The CDR3 coding sequence is TGCAGTGCTAGAGTTGCGGTCTACGAGCAGTACTTC. It encodes CSARVAVYEQYF.

This clonotype has at least ten counts. The chain links TRBV24-1 to TRBJ2-3; no reliable D call. CDR1 is KGHDR, CDR2 SFDVKD, per germline. There are 16 residues in the CDR3. V lost 3 bases to trimming and J lost 4 bases, with 16 bases between them. CDR3 sequence: CATSDPKTFGADTQYF. For the CDR3, the DNA is TGTGCCACCAGTGATCCGAAAACTTTCGGCGCAGATACGCAGTATTTT.

The rearrangement links TRBV20-1 to TRBJ2-3; D gene ambiguous. The ends were cut back, 5 bases at V and 0 bases at J, with 9 bases in the middle. CDR1 is DFQATT and CDR2 is SNEGSKA in the germline V gene (reference sequence). The CDR3 contains 13 residues. The CDR3 sequence: CSARVLSTDTQYF. CDR3 nucleotides: TGCAGTGCTCGGGTGCTTAGCACAGATACGCAGTATTTT.

Only a few counts were recorded for this clonotype. The CDR3 is CASSYYPRGNGAKNIQYF. DNA for the CDR3: TGTGCCAGCAGTTACTACCCTAGGGGGAATGGGGCCAAAAACATTCAGTACTTC. V and J are TRBV6-2 or TRBV6-3 and TRBJ2-4; weak D call: TRBD1 (6 bases). V dropped 1 base and J dropped 1 base, with 17 bases sitting between them. This CDR3 contains 18 residues. Looked up from germline, CDR1 is MNHEY and CDR2 is SVGEGT.

CDR3 bases: TGCAGCGGCGGACCCCAAGAGACCCAGTACTTC. Translation: CSGGPQETQYF. The chain combines TRBV29-1 with TRBJ2-5; no reliable D call. V was clipped by 7 bases and J by 1 base, with 7 bases between them. This CDR3 is 11 amino acids long. Per germline, CDR1 SQVTM and CDR2 ANQGSEA.

This clonotype was counted a few times. V usage is TRBV5-1 and J usage is TRBJ2-7, with 11 bases identical to TRBD1. This CDR3 region has 16 residues. V was pared by 3 bases and J by 4 bases, with 9 bases of the junction left unmatched. Germline-derived CDR1 and CDR2 are SGHRS and YFSETQ. CDR3 nucleotide sequence: TGCGCCAGCAGCTCCGCCGGGACAGGGGGACCTTACGAGCAGTACTTC. Protein product: CASSSAGTGGPYEQYF.

This clonotype has ten or more counts. The chain is built from TRBV7-3 and TRBJ2-1, with TRBD2 matching over 9 bases. Germline V lookup: CDR1 SGHTA, CDR2 FQGTGA. The length of the CDR3 is 15 residues. The V gene end was trimmed by 4 bases and the J gene end by 4 bases; junction bases not matched to a gene: 5. CDR3 DNA sequence: TGTGCCAGCAGCTCTAGGACTAGCGCGTACAATGAGCAGTTCTTC. As protein: CASSSRTSAYNEQFF.

In its sample, this clonotype was seen many times. V and J are TRBV20-1 and TRBJ2-7; 8 bases match TRBD1. V shed 1 base, J shed 1 base, and the junction held 6 bases outside the gene matches. The germline gives CDR1 DFQATT, CDR2 SNEGSKA (reference sequence). The CDR3 extends over 15 amino acids. The CDR3 loop is CSARVDRGWSYEQYF. In nucleotides, the CDR3 is TGCAGTGCTAGAGTCGACAGGGGATGGTCCTACGAGCAGTACTTC.

This clonotype was counted between two and nine times. The rearrangement uses TRBV7-8 and TRBJ2-2; TRBD2 might be the D (6 bases). The V and J ends lost 0 bases and 6 bases respectively, with 20 bases between them. Germline V lookup: CDR1 SGHVS, CDR2 FQNEAQ. The CDR3 is 18 residues long. CDR3 DNA: TGTGCCAGCAGCTTAGCGCTCGCGGGACGGTTTGGCGCCGGGGAGCTGTTTTTT. This gives the protein CASSLALAGRFGAGELFF. The full variable domain, in which reference TRBV7-8 and TRBJ2-2 provide the parts outside the CDR3, is GAGVSQSPRYKVAKRGQDVALRCDPISGHVSLFWYQQALGQGPEFLTYFQNEAQLDKSGLPSDRFFAERPEGSVSTLKIQRTQQEDSAVYLCASSLALAGRFGAGELFFGEGSRLTVL.

This clonotype was counted ten times or more. The genes are TRBV28 and TRBJ2-1; D unclear. V lost 5 bases and J lost 5, with 10 bases in between. The CDR3 spans 13 residues. Per the germline V gene, CDR1 is MDHEN and CDR2 is SYDVKM. As DNA, the CDR3 is TGTGCCAGCAGTCGCCTAAGCAACAATGAGCAGTTCTTC. Protein sequence: CASSRLSNNEQFF.

This clonotype was seen at least ten times. The rearrangement links TRBV12-3 or TRBV12-4 to TRBJ2-7; D gene unclear. The CDR3 consists of 12 residues. Trimming cost V 5 bases and J 2 bases, with 7 bases left between them. The CDR3 coding sequence is TGTGCCAGCAGTACTCAAACCTACGAGCAGTACTTC. Translating gives CASSTQTYEQYF.

Of note for this clonotype: A much bigger clone sits one base away, suggesting this may be a read error. The gene calls are TRBV7-9 and TRBJ1-2, with D possibly matching TRBD1 (5 bases). With 11 bases removed from V and 7 bases from J, the gap between germline ends came to 11 bases. The CDR3 spans 10 residues. In germline, CDR1 is SEHNR, CDR2 FQNEAQ (reference sequence). Here the CDR3 DNA reads TGTGCCGGAGGGGACTTTGGCTACACCTTC. It is translated as CAGGDFGYTF.

This clonotype has ten or more counts. V and J are TRBV5-1 and TRBJ2-7; D is tentatively TRBD1 or TRBD2 (5 bases each). The V end lost 0 bases, the J end lost 2 bases, and 21 bases lay between the germline ends. Per the germline V gene, CDR1 is SGHRS and CDR2 is YFSETQ. There are 18 residues in the CDR3. As DNA, the CDR3 is TGCGCCAGCAGCTTGGGAGGCCTCTCGGGGCGGAGCGCCTACGAGCAGTACTTC. This translates into CASSLGGLSGRSAYEQYF.

The chain is built from TRBV5-1 and TRBJ2-7; 9 positions agree with TRBD2. V lost 0 bases and J lost 1; bases outside the gene matches: 5. The germline CDR1 and CDR2 sequences are SGHRS and YFSETQ. CDR3 length equals 16 residues. The CDR3 nucleotides read TGCGCCAGCAGCTTGGTTTCGCTAGCGGGGTCCTACGAGCAGTACTTC. This sequence encodes CASSLVSLAGSYEQYF. Complete variable domain (other parts from reference TRBV5-1 and TRBJ2-7): KAGVTQTPRYLIKTRGQQVTLSCSPISGHRSVSWYQQTPGQGLQFLFEYFSETQRNKGNFPGRFSGRQFSNSRSEMNVSTLELGDSALYLCASSLVSLAGSYEQYFGPGTRLTVT.

This clonotype was counted only a few times. The chain recombines TRBV7-3 with TRBJ2-5; 7 bases map to TRBD1. The CDR3 is 14 amino acids. V trimming: 5 bases; J trimming: 2 bases; junction bases outside the gene matches: 5. CDR1 and CDR2 from the germline V gene are SGHTA and FQGTGA. Here the CDR3 reads CASSPTGMQETQYF. The CDR3 nucleotides are TGTGCCAGCAGCCCGACAGGGATGCAAGAGACCCAGTACTTC.

This clonotype was detected a few times. Given a much more abundant clone one base away, this may be a read error. This chain links TRBV7-8 with TRBJ2-7; 8 bases agree with TRBD2. Per germline, CDR1 SGHVS and CDR2 FQNEAQ. V shed 5 bases, J shed 3 bases, and the junction held 6 bases outside the gene matches. The CDR3 length is 14 residues. The chain's CDR3 is CASSLTSGLYEQYF. CDR3 DNA: TGTGCCAGCAGCCTCACTAGCGGCCTCTACGAGCAGTACTTC. Full variable domain (rest looked up from reference TRBV7-8 and TRBJ2-7): GAGVSQSPRYKVAKRGQDVALRCDPISGHVSLFWYQQALGQGPEFLTYFQNEAQLDKSGLPSDRFFAERPEGSVSTLKIQRTQQEDSAVYLCASSLTSGLYEQYFGPGTRLTVT.

This clonotype appeared many times. The chain couples TRBV6-1 to TRBJ2-7; TRBD2 aligns across 12 bases. The CDR3 has 18 amino acids. The J segment lost 0 bases and the V segment lost 4 bases, leaving 10 bases of the junction unmatched. Looked up from germline, CDR1 is MNHNS and CDR2 is SASEGT. As DNA, the CDR3 is TGTGCCAGCAGTGCACTAGCGGGAGGAGGAACAGGCTCCTACGAGCAGTACTTC. It specifies CASSALAGGGTGSYEQYF.

This clonotype showed up many times. The chain couples TRBV28 to TRBJ2-7, with 10 positions matching TRBD1. V gave up 4 bases and J gave up 6 bases; unmatched junction bases: 9. In germline, CDR1 is MDHEN, CDR2 SYDVKM. The CDR3 length is 15 residues. This CDR3 is CASSSWDRGRIEQYF. The CDR3 DNA reads TGTGCCAGCAGTTCTTGGGACAGGGGACGGATCGAGCAGTACTTC.

This clonotype was seen many times. J is TRBJ2-1 and V is TRBV6-4; D possibly corresponds to TRBD2 (6 bases). Trimming took 2 bases from V and 7 from J, leaving 12 bases between them. The length of the CDR3 is 14 residues. Germline V CDR1 and CDR2: MRHNA, SNTAGT. The CDR3 region is CASSDTGVSNEQFF. The CDR3 DNA sequence: TGTGCCAGCAGTGACACGGGAGTCTCAAATGAGCAGTTCTTC.

This clonotype was seen repeatedly, ten times or more. This chain links TRBV5-1 with TRBJ1-2; TRBD1 aligns across 8 bases. The germline CDR1 and CDR2 sequences are SGHRS and YFSETQ. The CDR3 sequence is 15 residues long. V lost 3 bases and J lost 6; bases outside the gene matches: 10. CDR3 DNA: TGCGCCAGCAGCTCATTAACTGGACAGGGCCATGGCTACACCTTC. Its protein product is CASSSLTGQGHGYTF. Using reference TRBV5-1 and TRBJ1-2 for the parts outside the CDR3, the full variable domain is KAGVTQTPRYLIKTRGQQVTLSCSPISGHRSVSWYQQTPGQGLQFLFEYFSETQRNKGNFPGRFSGRQFSNSRSEMNVSTLELGDSALYLCASSSLTGQGHGYTFGSGTRLTVV.

CDR3 coding DNA: TGTGCCACCAGTGATTATCCCACTAGCGGGAGGAGGGATGAGCAGTTCTTC. Protein product: CATSDYPTSGRRDEQFF. The rearrangement joins TRBV24-1 to TRBJ2-1, with 12 bases fitting TRBD2. After removal of 2 bases from V and 8 bases from J, the junction contained 9 bases not matched to a gene. The CDR3 extends over 17 amino acids. CDR1 and CDR2 from the germline V gene are KGHDR and SFDVKD.